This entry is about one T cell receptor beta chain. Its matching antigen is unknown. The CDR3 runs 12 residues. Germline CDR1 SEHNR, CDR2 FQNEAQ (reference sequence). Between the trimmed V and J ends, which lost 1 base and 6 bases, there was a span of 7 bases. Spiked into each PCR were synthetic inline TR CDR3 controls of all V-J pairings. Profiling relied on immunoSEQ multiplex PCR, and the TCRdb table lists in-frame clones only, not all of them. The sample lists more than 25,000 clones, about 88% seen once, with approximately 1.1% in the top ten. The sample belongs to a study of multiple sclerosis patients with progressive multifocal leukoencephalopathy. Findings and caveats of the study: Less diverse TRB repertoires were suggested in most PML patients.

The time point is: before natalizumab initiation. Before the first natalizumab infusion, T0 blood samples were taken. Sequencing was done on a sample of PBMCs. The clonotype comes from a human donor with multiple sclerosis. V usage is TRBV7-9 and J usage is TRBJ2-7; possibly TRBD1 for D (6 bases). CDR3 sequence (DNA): TGTGCCAGCAGCTTAGGAGGGGGCGAGCAGTACTTC. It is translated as CASSLGGGEQYF.